This T cell receptor (beta chain) was identified in a study of identical twins. TCRdb analysed the 5' RACE reads with MiXCR anew, one entry per CDR3 protein. The sample holds about 1.7 million distinct CDR3 sequences; about 32% are singletons and the top ten take roughly 0.3%. Broader study findings: It was out-of-frame TCR alpha sharing in monozygotic twins that models underestimated. Interpretation of the results relied on cross-sectional statistical analysis and not on following the same donors. Sequences that were out-of-frame, alpha and twin-shared displayed an excess of low generation probability.

Germline V gene lookup returns CDR1 MDHEN and CDR2 SYDVKM. The CDR3 is made up of 14 amino acids. V was clipped by 6 bases and J by 1 base, with 9 bases between them. Comments on this clonotype: The antigen is not known.

The receptor comes from a newborn girl in good health. The chain links TRBV28 to TRBJ2-2; perhaps TRBD1 as D (6 bases). Sequencing was performed on cord blood. The CDR3: CASRKQGNTGELFF. In DNA, the CDR3 is TGTGCCAGCAGAAAACAGGGGAACACCGGGGAGCTGTTTTTT.